This T cell receptor beta chain was recorded in a study of blood T cell repertoires in COVID-19. About the research overall: Collection of acute and convalescent COVID-19 samples took place in the United States, Italy and Spain. T cells, B-cell-depleted T cells, or PBMCs provided the cDNA or gDNA that served as material.

The authors' processing: Scientists estimated how many nucleated cells there were by amplifying reference gene primers. Assay used: immunoSEQ multiplex PCR; TCRdb lists only in-frame clones, some missing. V and J calls plus clone size are reproduced from that table; the DNA served to infer D and trimming. The sample includes about 200,000 clones, 84% of them seen just once. This clone was seen once. This TCR derives from a woman between 65 and 79 years old with active or convalescent COVID-19. Sequenced: peripheral blood.

CDR3 sequence reads: CASSQGVREQYF. CDR3 DNA sequence: TGTGCCAGCAGTCAGGGGGTCCGCGAGCAGTACTTC. The chain uses TRBV2 and TRBJ2-7; TRBD1 aligns across 7 bases. The germline gives CDR1 SNHLY, CDR2 FYNNEI. Trimming took 5 bases from V and 6 from J; bases not matched to a gene: 4. The CDR3 runs to 12 residues.